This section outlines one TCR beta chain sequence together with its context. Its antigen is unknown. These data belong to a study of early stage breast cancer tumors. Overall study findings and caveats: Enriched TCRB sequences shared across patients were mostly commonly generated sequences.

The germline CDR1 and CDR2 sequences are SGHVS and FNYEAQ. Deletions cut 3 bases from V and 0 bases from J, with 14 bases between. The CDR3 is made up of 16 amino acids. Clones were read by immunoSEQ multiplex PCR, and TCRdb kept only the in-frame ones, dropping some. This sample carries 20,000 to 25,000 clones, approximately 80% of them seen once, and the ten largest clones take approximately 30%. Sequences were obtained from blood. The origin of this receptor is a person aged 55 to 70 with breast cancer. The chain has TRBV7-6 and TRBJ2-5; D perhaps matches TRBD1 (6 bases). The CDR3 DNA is TGTGCCAGCAGCTTGAGGGGGTCGGGGTACCAAGAGACCCAGTACTTC. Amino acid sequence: CASSLRGSGYQETQYF. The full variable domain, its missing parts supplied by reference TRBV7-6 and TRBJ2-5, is GAGVSQSPRYKVTKRGQDVALRCDPISGHVSLYWYRQALGQGPEFLTYFNYEAQQDKSGLPNDRFSAERPEGSISTLTIQRTEQRDSAMYRCASSLRGSGYQETQYFGPGTRLLVL.